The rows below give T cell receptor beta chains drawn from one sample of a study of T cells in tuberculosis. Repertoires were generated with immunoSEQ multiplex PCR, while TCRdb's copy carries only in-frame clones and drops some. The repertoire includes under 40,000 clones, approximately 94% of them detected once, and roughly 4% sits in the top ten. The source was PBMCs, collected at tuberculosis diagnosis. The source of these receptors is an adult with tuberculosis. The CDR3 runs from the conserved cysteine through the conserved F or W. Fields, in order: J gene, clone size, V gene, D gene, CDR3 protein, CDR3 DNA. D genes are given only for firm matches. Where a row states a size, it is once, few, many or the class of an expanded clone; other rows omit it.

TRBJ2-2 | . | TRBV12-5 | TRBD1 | CASGGTGGNTGELFF | TGTGCTAGTGGCGGGACAGGGGGGAACACCGGGGAGCTGTTTTTT
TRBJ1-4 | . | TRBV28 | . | CASSFRQRNEKLFF | TGTGCCAGCAGTTTTCGACAGCGAAATGAAAAACTGTTTTTT
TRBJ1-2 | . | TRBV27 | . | CASSLWFGGGRGYTF | TGTGCCAGCAGTTTATGGTTCGGGGGAGGGAGAGGCTACACCTTC
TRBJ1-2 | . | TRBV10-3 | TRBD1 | CAISEYRGLGNYGYTF | TGTGCCATCAGTGAGTACAGGGGACTGGGTAACTACGGCTACACCTTC
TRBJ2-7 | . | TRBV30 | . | CAWSGRGRMYYEQYF | TGTGCCTGGAGTGGGCGGGGCAGGATGTACTACGAGCAGTACTTC
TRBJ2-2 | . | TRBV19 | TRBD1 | CASSSTGGRATGELFF | TGTGCCAGTTCATCGACAGGGGGGCGGGCTACCGGGGAGCTGTTTTTT
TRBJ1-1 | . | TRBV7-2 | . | CASSFYRSGTEAFF | TGTGCCAGCAGCTTTTACAGGAGCGGGACTGAAGCTTTCTTT
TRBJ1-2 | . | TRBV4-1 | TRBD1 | CASSLGQGVSGYTF | TGCGCCAGCAGCCTCGGACAGGGGGTGAGTGGCTACACCTTC
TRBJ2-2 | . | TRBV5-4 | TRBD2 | CASSTQTSGGTGELFF | TGTGCCAGCAGCACGCAGACTAGCGGGGGTACCGGGGAGCTGTTTTTT
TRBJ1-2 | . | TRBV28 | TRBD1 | CASSSAGTGNIGGYTF | TGTGCCAGCAGTTCGGCGGGGACAGGGAATATTGGGGGCTACACCTTC
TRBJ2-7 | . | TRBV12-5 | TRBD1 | CASGLEQGAYEQYF | TGTGCTAGTGGTCTCGAACAGGGGGCCTACGAGCAGTACTTC
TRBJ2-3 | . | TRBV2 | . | CASLITDTQYF | TGTGCCAGCCTAATCACAGATACGCAGTATTTT
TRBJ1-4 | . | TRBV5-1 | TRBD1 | CASSMVGGSNEKLFF | TGCGCCAGCAGTATGGTAGGGGGCTCAAATGAAAAACTGTTTTTT
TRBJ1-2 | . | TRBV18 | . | CASSPPVSLNYGYTF | TGTGCCAGCTCACCCCCCGTAAGCCTTAACTATGGCTACACCTTC
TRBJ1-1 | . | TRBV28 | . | CASSLTGGRTEAFF | TGTGCCAGCAGTTTAACGGGGGGTCGCACTGAAGCTTTCTTT
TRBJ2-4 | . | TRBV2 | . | CASRDPGSFLKNIQYF | TGTGCCAGCAGGGATCCGGGTTCGTTCCTTAAAAACATTCAGTACTTC
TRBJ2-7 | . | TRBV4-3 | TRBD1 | CASSPGQGRYEQYF | TGCGCCAGCAGCCCTGGACAGGGACGGTACGAGCAGTACTTC
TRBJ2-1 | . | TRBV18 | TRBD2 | CASSPPAGGYNEQFF | TGTGCCAGCTCACCCCCTGCGGGGGGTTACAATGAGCAGTTCTTC
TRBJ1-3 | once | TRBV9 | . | CASSVDQALYF | TGTGCCAGCAGCGTCGACCAGGCATTATATTTT
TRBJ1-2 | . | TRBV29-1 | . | CSVAPLIGYTF | TGCAGCGTTGCCCCCCTAATCGGCTACACCTTC
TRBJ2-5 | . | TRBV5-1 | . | CASSPGEGFQETQYF | TGCGCCAGTTCGCCCGGAGAGGGCTTTCAAGAGACCCAGTACTTC
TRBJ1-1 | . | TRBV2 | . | CATPRLGVNTEAFF | TGTGCCACCCCGCGGCTGGGTGTGAACACTGAAGCTTTCTTT
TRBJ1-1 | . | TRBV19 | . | CASSISLSGLNTEAFF | TGTGCCAGTAGTATATCCCTCAGCGGATTGAACACTGAAGCTTTCTTT
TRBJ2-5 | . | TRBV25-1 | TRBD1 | CASSSPGTAQETQYF | TGTGCCAGCAGTTCTCCCGGGACAGCGCAAGAGACCCAGTACTTC
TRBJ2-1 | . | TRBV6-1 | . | CASSTAAEQFF | TGTGCCAGCTCTACGGCGGCTGAGCAGTTCTTC
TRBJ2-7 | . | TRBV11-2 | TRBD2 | CASSLIRGAYEQYF | TGTGCCAGCAGCTTAATCCGGGGGGCCTACGAGCAGTACTTC